The 8 T cell receptor beta chains below come from one sample, sequenced in a study of shared clonotypes between healthy human individuals. Profiling relied on immunoSEQ multiplex PCR, and the TCRdb table lists in-frame clones only, not all of them. The sample lists just over 2,000,000 clones, about 95% seen once, with 0.85% to 1.2% in the top ten. Naive CD8 cells comprised CD45RO-negative, CCR7-positively selected cells, excluding terminally differentiated effector memory CD45RA+ cells. The sample consisted of naive CD8+ T cells sorted from blood. The origin of the receptors is a man between 18 and 35 years old in good health.

This sequence joins TRBV5-6 and TRBJ2-1; no clear D. The V and J ends lost 4 bases and 4 bases respectively, with 12 bases between them. Germline V CDR1 and CDR2: SGHDT, YYEEEE. The CDR3 runs to 14 residues. The CDR3: CASSLLDQYNEQFF. The DNA for the CDR3 is TGTGCCAGCAGCCTCCTCGACCAGTACAATGAGCAGTTCTTC.

The chain uses TRBV27 and TRBJ1-6; D gene ambiguous. The V end was cut by 5 bases, the J end by 0 bases, with 14 bases between. The length of the CDR3 is 17 residues. Germline V gene data show CDR1 as MNHEY and CDR2 as SMNVEV (reference sequence). CDR3 region: CASSPGYPSSYNSPLHF. As DNA, the CDR3 is TGTGCCAGCAGTCCTGGATACCCGAGCTCCTATAATTCACCCCTCCACTTT.

The chain employs TRBV7-9 and TRBJ2-5; D remains unclear. V lost 5 bases and J 0 bases, leaving 7 bases between the germline ends. The CDR3 is 13 amino acids. Looked up from germline, CDR1 is SEHNR and CDR2 is FQNEAQ (reference sequence). CDR3 in DNA: TGTGCCAGCAGCGAAAGGTACCAAGAGACCCAGTACTTC. As protein: CASSERYQETQYF.

This chain uses TRBV28 with TRBJ2-6; D perhaps matches TRBD2 (6 bases). The CDR3 spans 15 residues. CDR1 and CDR2 (germline): MDHEN, SYDVKM. Trimming cost V 2 bases and J 1 base, with 6 bases left between them. As DNA, the CDR3 is TGTGCCAGCAGTTTAGCGGGGTCTGGGGCCAACGTCCTGACTTTC. This translates into CASSLAGSGANVLTF.

The chain has TRBV20-1 and TRBJ2-3, with D unclear. The CDR3 extends over 11 amino acids. CDR1 and CDR2 (germline): DFQATT, SNEGSKA (reference sequence). Trimming pared 6 bases from V and 5 bases from J, leaving 9 bases between. The DNA for the CDR3 is TGCAGTGCGCCGGATAGAGATACGCAGTATTTT. This sequence encodes CSAPDRDTQYF.

The chain links TRBV7-9 to TRBJ2-7; D perhaps matches TRBD1 (5 bases). Germline assignment: CDR1 SEHNR and CDR2 FQNEAQ (reference sequence). This CDR3 is built from 13 residues. V was clipped by 10 bases and J by 1 base, with 14 bases between them. CDR3 DNA: TGTGCCACCCGGACATACTTATCCTACGAGCAGTACTTC. The encoded protein is CATRTYLSYEQYF.

The J gene is TRBJ2-1, the V gene TRBV29-1; 12 bases line up with TRBD2. Looked up from germline, CDR1 is SQVTM and CDR2 is ANQGSEA. This CDR3 contains 15 residues. V shed 7 bases, J shed 7 bases, and the junction held 11 bases outside the gene matches. The CDR3 region has the DNA TGCAGCGGTACTGCGGGACTAGCGGGCAAAAATGAGCAGTTCTTC. Protein product: CSGTAGLAGKNEQFF.

The chain is built from TRBV27 and TRBJ2-1, with TRBD2 matching over 11 bases. Germline assignment: CDR1 MNHEY and CDR2 SMNVEV (reference sequence). CDR3 length: 15 amino acids. J gave up 6 bases and V 5 bases, and 6 bases lay outside the gene matches. The CDR3 nucleotides are TGTGCCAGCAGTCCTTGGACTAGCGGGCTCAATGAGCAGTTCTTC. Its translation is CASSPWTSGLNEQFF.